This record concerns one TCR beta chain sequence. As yet, its antigen is unknown. The record originates from a study of cytomegalovirus exposure and HLA in healthy donors. Study outcomes and limitations: Presence/absence analyses assumed roughly uniform sequencing depth across donors. The study designated 150 to 200 TCR beta chains cytomegalovirus-associated.

CDR3 length equals 15 residues. Germline V gene sequence: CDR1 MNHEY, CDR2 SMNVEV (reference sequence). Trimming removed 5 bases from V and 4 bases from J, with 16 bases in between. Vbeta (60) and Jbeta (13) primers were used in the PCR. This table comes from immunoSEQ multiplex PCR, and its TCRdb copy is limited to in-frame clones, with some not included. This table has about 72,000 clones, almost 85% appearing once. The chain employs TRBV27 and TRBJ2-3, with D perhaps matching TRBD2 (5 bases). The sequence derives from a man between 18 and 35 years old in good health and CMV-seronegative. The source material was PBMCs. CDR3 DNA sequence: TGTGCCAGCAGTCCGGGATATACCGCAGCAGATACGCAGTATTTT. Protein product: CASSPGYTAADTQYF.